This T cell receptor beta chain was retrieved from a study of blood T cell dynamics during melanoma immunotherapy. Time point indicated: week 3, after first cycle of checkpoint inhibitor. The length of the CDR3 is 17 residues. Produced via immunoSEQ multiplex PCR; TCRdb's table is partial and in-frame only. This sample's clone table lists fewer than 45 clones. The source is a human donor with melanoma. Some clones in this sample may be carry-over from other donors' samples. The rearrangement joins TRBV5-2 to TRBJ2-6; no check of the table's D call, TRBD1, against the DNA was made. TRBV5-2 is termed a pseudogene. Here the sequenced sample was cell-free DNA from blood, taken from a patient treated with checkpoint blockade. CDR3 nucleotides: TGTGCCAGCAGTATTTCTGTTGGACAAAGTCGGGCCAACGTCCTGACTTTC. Translated: CASSISVGQSRANVLTF.